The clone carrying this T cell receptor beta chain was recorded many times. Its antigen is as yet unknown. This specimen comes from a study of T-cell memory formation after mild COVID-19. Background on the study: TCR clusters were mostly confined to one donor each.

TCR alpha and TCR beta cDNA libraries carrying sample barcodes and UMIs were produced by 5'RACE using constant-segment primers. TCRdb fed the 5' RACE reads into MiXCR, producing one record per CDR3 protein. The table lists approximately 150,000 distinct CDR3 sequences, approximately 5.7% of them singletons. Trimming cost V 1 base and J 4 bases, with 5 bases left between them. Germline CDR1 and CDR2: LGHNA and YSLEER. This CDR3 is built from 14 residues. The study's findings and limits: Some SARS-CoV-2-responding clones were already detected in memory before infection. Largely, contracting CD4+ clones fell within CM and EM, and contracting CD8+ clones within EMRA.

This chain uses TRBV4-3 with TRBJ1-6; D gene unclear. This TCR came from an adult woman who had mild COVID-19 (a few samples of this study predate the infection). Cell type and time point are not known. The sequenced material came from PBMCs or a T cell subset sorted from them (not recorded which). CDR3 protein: CASSQGKYNSPLHF. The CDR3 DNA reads TGCGCCAGCAGCCAAGGAAAGTATAATTCACCCCTCCACTTT.